These 23 T cell receptor beta chains share one sample of origin, sequenced in a study of cytomegalovirus exposure and HLA in healthy donors. The study ran its PCR with 60 Vbeta and 13 Jbeta primers. Only in-frame clones appear in the TCRdb table, and some are missing; sequencing was by immunoSEQ multiplex PCR. Of around 99,000 clones in the sample, roughly 70% were seen once. Sequenced material: PBMCs. These receptors were taken from a woman between 40 and 55 years old in good health and CMV-seropositive.

The chain couples TRBV19 to TRBJ1-4; D remains ambiguous. The CDR3 has 16 amino acids. Germline CDR1 is LNHDA and CDR2 is SQIVND (reference sequence). Between the trimmed V and J ends, which lost 3 bases and 4 bases, there was a span of 15 bases. In DNA, the CDR3 is TGTGCCAGTAGTATCTGGAAGGGAGGTAATAATGAAAAACTGTTTTTT. Translating it yields CASSIWKGGNNEKLFF.

The V gene is TRBV4-3, the J gene TRBJ2-7; a weak D match, TRBD2 (5 bases). The V gene's germline CDR1 is LGHNA and CDR2 YSLEER. The CDR3 has 16 residues. Trimming took off 0 bases at V and 3 bases at J, with 15 bases between the two ends. The CDR3 spells CASSQDFRGRSYEQYF. CDR3 DNA sequence: TGCGCCAGCAGCCAAGACTTCCGGGGTAGGAGCTACGAGCAGTACTTC.

The genes are TRBV10-2 and TRBJ2-5; D is ambiguous. The germline V gene has CDR1 WSHSY and CDR2 SAAADI. V was shortened by 5 bases and J by 1 base, with 8 bases between the two germline ends. CDR3 size: 13 residues. The CDR3 sequence is CASSRRSQETQYF. The CDR3, as DNA: TGCGCCAGCAGTCGGAGATCCCAAGAGACCCAGTACTTC.

This clone was observed a handful of times. V and J are TRBV30 and TRBJ1-1; no firm D call. This CDR3 has 14 amino acids. V lost 0 bases to trimming and J lost 5 bases, with 13 bases between them. The germline CDR1 and CDR2 sequences are GTSNPN and SVGIG (reference sequence). This CDR3 reads CAWSVHGGRTEAFF. The CDR3 DNA reads TGTGCCTGGAGTGTACACGGAGGGAGGACTGAAGCTTTCTTT.

This clone showed up just once. This chain links TRBV29-1 with TRBJ2-7; D unclear. There are 11 residues in the CDR3. CDR1 is SQVTM, CDR2 ANQGSEA, per germline. The V end lost 4 bases, the J end lost 3 bases, and 7 bases lay between the germline ends. The CDR3 DNA reads TGCAGCGTTGGGGCCCGCTACGAGCAGTACTTC. Protein product: CSVGARYEQYF.

A word on this clone: The same CDR3 can be traced to other DNA sequences in this sample. V is TRBV4-1 and J is TRBJ2-5; 14 nucleotides line up with TRBD2. This CDR3 has 17 amino acids. Germline trimming cut 0 bases from V and 7 bases from J; bases unmatched to any gene: 7. Germline CDR1 and CDR2: MGHRA and YSYEKL. This CDR3 is CASSQDGTSGGVGTQYF. The CDR3 region has the DNA TGCGCCAGCAGCCAAGACGGGACTAGCGGGGGCGTGGGGACCCAGTACTTC.

The J gene is TRBJ2-3, the V gene TRBV19; D is ambiguous. Germline-derived CDR1 and CDR2 are LNHDA and SQIVND (reference sequence). This CDR3 has 13 amino acids. V gave up 3 bases and J gave up 8 bases, with 12 bases separating them. CDR3 protein: CASSIRAIPTQYF. The CDR3, as DNA: TGTGCCAGTAGTATCCGCGCGATCCCTACGCAGTATTTT.

The sample holds a few counts of this clone. The V call is TRBV5-4, the J call TRBJ1-2; TRBD1 aligns across 7 bases. Looked up from germline, CDR1 is SGHNT and CDR2 is YYREEE (reference sequence). Germline trimming cut 4 bases from V and 0 bases from J; bases unmatched to any gene: 6. The CDR3 sequence is 15 residues long. CDR3 sequence: CASSPWTGTNYGYTF. Here the CDR3 DNA reads TGTGCCAGCAGCCCATGGACAGGAACTAACTATGGCTACACCTTC.

The chain is built from TRBV7-2 and TRBJ2-5, with 8 nucleotides matching TRBD2. The germline V gene has CDR1 SGHTA and CDR2 FQGNSA. V trimming: 4 bases; J trimming: 0 bases; junction bases outside the gene matches: 7. The CDR3 runs to 16 residues. CDR3 protein: CASSSPTGGYQETQYF. The DNA of the CDR3 is TGTGCCAGCAGCTCCCCAACGGGGGGGTACCAAGAGACCCAGTACTTC.

In the case of this clone: Mismatch with germline at one junction end may stem from a read error. The CDR3 DNA reads as TGTGCCAGCAGCCTAGCATATCACAGGGGAGACTATGGCTACACCTTC. Its translation: CASSLAYHRGDYGYTF. The chain carries TRBV7-9 and TRBJ1-2, with 7 bases identical to TRBD1. The CDR3 length is 16 residues. Germline values: CDR1 SEHNR, CDR2 FQNEAQ (reference sequence).

This clone showed up just once. The chain couples TRBV7-9 to TRBJ1-3; tentative D call: TRBD1 (5 bases). Germline V lookup: CDR1 SEHNR, CDR2 FQNEAQ (reference sequence). This CDR3 comprises 16 residues. Trimming shortened V by 4 bases and J by 1 base, and 14 bases separated the two germline ends. CDR3 nucleotide sequence: TGTGCCAGCAGCTCTCGACCCGGGGGGTCTGGAAACACCATATATTTT. Translation: CASSSRPGGSGNTIYF.

This rearrangement joins TRBV7-2 to TRBJ2-7; D might be TRBD1 (6 bases). The V and J ends lost 5 bases and 2 bases respectively, with 10 bases between them. The length of the CDR3 is 13 residues. Germline loops: CDR1 SGHTA, CDR2 FQGNSA. The CDR3 sequence: CASSPTGPYEQYF. In DNA form, the CDR3 reads TGTGCCAGCAGCCCGACAGGCCCCTACGAGCAGTACTTC.

A few counts support this clone. The same CDR3 also results from other DNA sequences found in this sample. V and J are TRBV5-6 and TRBJ1-1, with D uncertain. The ends were cut back, 0 bases at V and 1 base at J, with 7 bases in the middle. Germline CDR1 SGHDT, CDR2 YYEEEE. The CDR3 extends over 14 amino acids. For the CDR3, the DNA is TGTGCCAGCAGCTTGGACCGGGGGAACACTGAAGCTTTCTTT. It codes for CASSLDRGNTEAFF.

This chain joins TRBV6-5 and TRBJ2-3; a weak D match, TRBD1 (6 bases). This CDR3 is built from 15 residues. Germline V gene data show CDR1 as MNHEY and CDR2 as SVGAGI. Trimming stripped 0 bases from V and 3 bases from J, with 10 bases between. The chain's CDR3 is CASSYSLQGTDTQYF. Written as DNA, the CDR3 is TGTGCCAGCAGTTACTCTTTACAGGGAACAGATACGCAGTATTTT.

The chain has TRBV14 and TRBJ2-5; tentative D call: TRBD1 (6 bases). Trimming pared 3 bases from V and 9 bases from J, leaving 17 bases between. Germline V gene sequence: CDR1 SGHDN, CDR2 FVKESK. The CDR3 is made up of 14 amino acids. The CDR3 DNA reads TGTGCCAGCAGCCATTCCGGGACACCGATTCCCCAGTACTTC. It translates to CASSHSGTPIPQYF.

The gene calls are TRBV5-1 and TRBJ1-1; 7 bases fit TRBD1. Germline V gene lookup returns CDR1 SGHRS and CDR2 YFSETQ. CDR3 size: 12 residues. The V segment lost 3 bases and the J segment 5 bases; nucleotides outside the gene matches: 1. The CDR3 DNA reads TGCGCCAGCAGCTCGGGACAGACTGAAGCTTTCTTT. Residues: CASSSGQTEAFF.

The chain combines TRBV6-6 with TRBJ2-2; a weak D match, TRBD2 (6 bases). V lost 7 bases, J lost 3 bases, and 15 bases lay in between. This CDR3 contains 15 residues. In germline, CDR1 is MNHNY, CDR2 SVGAGI (reference sequence). CDR3 loop: CASNSGGHDTGELFF. CDR3 nucleotides: TGTGCCAGCAATTCCGGGGGTCATGACACCGGGGAGCTGTTTTTT.

The chain carries TRBV25-1 and TRBJ1-5, with D possibly matching TRBD1 (6 bases). This CDR3 spans 12 amino acids. V lost 7 bases and J lost 5, with 9 bases in between. Germline CDR1 is MGHDK and CDR2 is SYGVNS. CDR3 loop: CASKQGDQPQHF. The DNA for the CDR3 is TGTGCCAGCAAACAGGGAGATCAGCCCCAGCATTTT.

The table lists this clone with a few counts. V and J are TRBV7-9 and TRBJ1-2; D is possibly TRBD1 (5 bases). The CDR3 runs to 15 residues. The germline CDR1 and CDR2 sequences are SEHNR and FQNEAQ (reference sequence). V lost 3 bases to trimming and J lost 3 bases, with 14 bases between them. CDR3 sequence: CASSFLRVTDYGYTF. CDR3 nucleotide sequence: TGTGCCAGCAGCTTCCTCAGGGTGACGGACTATGGCTACACCTTC.

The gene calls are TRBV9 and TRBJ1-4, with D possibly being TRBD1 (6 bases). Germline CDR1 and CDR2: SGDLS and YYNGEE. The CDR3 loop spans 15 amino acids. Trimming removed 0 bases from V and 8 bases from J, with 14 bases in between. The chain's CDR3 is CASSVALGAREKLFF. In DNA form, the CDR3 reads TGTGCCAGCAGCGTAGCTTTGGGGGCTAGGGAAAAACTGTTTTTT.

The sample holds one count of this clone. This chain uses TRBV5-1 with TRBJ2-7, with TRBD1 matching 7 bases. CDR3 length: 14 amino acids. Germline loops: CDR1 SGHRS, CDR2 YFSETQ. The ends lost 4 bases at V and 2 bases at J; junction bases unmatched: 6. The DNA of the CDR3 is TGCGCCAGCAGCCCGCCGGGACAGACCTACGAGCAGTACTTC. It specifies CASSPPGQTYEQYF.

V gene TRBV7-9 combines with J gene TRBJ1-5, with D unresolved. V dropped 2 bases and J dropped 1 base, with 6 bases sitting between them. Germline V CDR1 and CDR2: SEHNR, FQNEAQ (reference sequence). The CDR3 consists of 14 residues. The CDR3 loop is CASSLTGSNQPQHF. CDR3 bases: TGTGCCAGCAGCTTAACGGGGAGCAATCAGCCCCAGCATTTT.

This clone was seen once. The V and J genes are TRBV6-1 and TRBJ1-6; 8 positions match TRBD1. The ends lost 2 bases at V and 12 bases at J; junction bases unmatched: 9. The CDR3 sequence is 15 residues long. Germline CDR1 MNHNS, CDR2 SASEGT. CDR3 in DNA: TGTGCCAGCAGTGAACCGCCCGGACAGGGCATACCCCTCCACTTT. Its translation is CASSEPPGQGIPLHF.